This T cell receptor (beta chain) was obtained from a study of identical twins. This clonotype was recorded at least ten times. TCRdb re-called the 5' RACE reads through MiXCR, storing one row per CDR3 protein. The sample has around 570,000 distinct CDR3 sequences; around 9.6% are singletons. This CDR3 is 14 amino acids long. Trimming removed 3 bases from V and 7 bases from J, with 14 bases in between. These data were also reused for a study on yellow fever vaccine responses in identical twins.

The TCR comes from a woman aged 18-29 years in good health. The J gene is TRBJ2-3, the V gene TRBV12-3 or TRBV12-4; D gene uncertain. Sequencing input: PBMCs. The CDR3 here is CASSFHDGSYTQYF. DNA of the CDR3: TGTGCCAGCAGTTTTCACGACGGGTCATATACGCAGTATTTT.